This T cell receptor (delta chain) was captured in a study of gamma-delta chains in newborns, infants, children. Study at large: Polyclonal expansion of innate γδ T cells after birth follows microbial exposure.

Germline CDR1 is GEAIGNYY and CDR2 is EKD. There are 15 residues in the CDR3. This clone was recorded a few times. A far more abundant clone sits one base away, making this likely a read error. TCRdb re-called clones from the reads via CATT. The sample lists around 3,700 delta-chain clones, approximately 1.3% occurring once. V is TRDV2 and J is TRDJ2; 10 positions match TRDD3. The sequence derives from a child who was a newborn, infant or young child, either healthy, febrile or measles-vaccinated (not recorded which). The sample taken for sequencing was blood. Written as DNA, the CDR3 is TGTGCCTGTGACATACTGGGGGATTTGACAGCACGACTCTTCTTT. Amino acid sequence: CACDILGDLTARLFF.